Listed below are T cell receptor beta chains from one sample, sequenced in a study of T cells after posttransplantation cyclophosphamide. Data came from immunoSEQ multiplex PCR; TCRdb stores just in-frame clones and leaves some out. The sample has 7,500 to 9,500 clones, none seen only once; the top ten hold roughly 6%. The sample in question was PBMCs, obtained after an allogeneic stem cell transplant with post-transplant cyclophosphamide. These receptors all come from a young adult male patient who received an allogeneic stem cell transplant from an unrelated donor, was CMV-positive, and had acute and chronic GVHD. The graft donor may account for some of the T cells. CDR3s include the opening cysteine and the closing phenylalanine or tryptophan. A D gene is named only where the DNA matches it firmly. Size is stated as once, few or many counts, or a class when the clone is expanded.

d_call clone_size j_call v_call cdr3_nt cdr3_aa
TRBD1 many TRBJ1-4 TRBV4-3 TGCGCCAGCAGCCAAGAGACAGGGGCAAGTGAAAAACTGTTTTTT CASSQETGASEKLFF
TRBD1 many TRBJ2-1 TRBV27 TGTGCCAGCAGTCTAACAGGGGGCGCACAGTTCTTC CASSLTGGAQFF
TRBD2 few TRBJ2-4 TRBV5-1 TGCGCCAGCAGCCCGGGGCTAGCGGGACCCAAAAACATTCAGTACTTC CASSPGLAGPKNIQYF
TRBD1 many TRBJ2-1 TRBV25-1 TGTGCCAGCAGTGAGGGGACAGGGATGGACCTGGAGCAGTTCTTC CASSEGTGMDLEQFF
TRBD2 many TRBJ2-1 TRBV19 TGTGCCAGTAGTACTGGACTAGCGGCTGAGCAGTTCTTC CASSTGLAAEQFF
. medium-sized TRBJ1-2 TRBV6-5 TGTGCCAGCAGTTCCCACAGCGGATTTAGCTATGGCTACACCTTC CASSSHSGFSYGYTF
TRBD1 many TRBJ2-2 TRBV5-1 TGCGCCAGCAGCGGGGGGACAGGCCCGAACACCGGGGAGCTGTTTTTT CASSGGTGPNTGELFF
. medium-sized TRBJ1-4 TRBV5-8 TGTGCCAGCAGCACCGCAGGGTCTAATGAAAAACTGTTTTTT CASSTAGSNEKLFF
. many TRBJ2-2 TRBV5-4 TGTGCCAGCAGCCTGCGACTGGCCTGGAACACCGGGGAGCTGTTTTTT CASSLRLAWNTGELFF
. many TRBJ2-2 TRBV9 TGTGCCAGCAGCGTAGTGGTTAGCAGGGCATCAGGGGAGCTGTTTTTT CASSVVVSRASGELFF
. many TRBJ2-7 TRBV12-3/TRBV12-4 TGTGCCAGCAGTTTAATAGGGGGCTACGAGCAGTACTTC CASSLIGGYEQYF
TRBD1 many TRBJ2-3 TRBV5-1 TGCGCCAGCAGCTGGGGGACAGGGGCCCCAGTGAGCACAGATACGCAGTATTTT CASSWGTGAPVSTDTQYF
TRBD2 many TRBJ2-2 TRBV7-6 TGTGCCAGCAGCTCGTGGACTAGCGGGGGGGCCGGGCCCGAAATAGCCGGGGAGCTGTTTTTT CASSSWTSGGAGPEIAGELFF
TRBD1 many TRBJ1-5 TRBV7-8 TGTGCCAGCAGCTTAGGGGACAGGGCCCTTTCGGGCAATCAGCCCCAGCATTTT CASSLGDRALSGNQPQHF
TRBD2 many TRBJ2-1 TRBV9 TGTGCCAGCAACCCAGACCTAGCGGGAGGGAACAATGAGCAGTTCTTC CASNPDLAGGNNEQFF
. many TRBJ1-4 TRBV19 TGTGCCAGTAGTACAGGACAGTTTGGAAAACTGTTTTTT CASSTGQFGKLFF
TRBD2 many TRBJ2-7 TRBV18 TGTGCCAGCTCACCACCCCCTAGCGGGGGGGCGAGGGACGAGCAGTACTTC CASSPPPSGGARDEQYF
TRBD1 many TRBJ2-7 TRBV6-5 TGTGCCAGCACCAGGACAGGGGGCTACGAGCAGTACTTC CASTRTGGYEQYF